The text below deals with one T cell receptor (beta chain). Its antigen is unidentified. The junction differs from germline at one of its ends, possibly a read error. The sample originates from a study of T-cell reconstitution after alpha-beta-depleted transplantation in children. Study-wide results and limits: When one year had passed after transplant, most T-cell counts and diversity came from newly produced T cells.

Preparation of the TCRbeta library involved a method that used unique molecular identifiers. TCRdb fed the PCR reads into MiXCR, producing one record per CDR3 protein. Of almost 600,000 distinct CDR3 sequences listed, over 20% are singletons. From germline, CDR1 is SGHTA and CDR2 FQGNSA. CDR3 length equals 15 residues. The origin of this receptor is a boy less than two years old with Wiskott-Aldrich syndrome, due to receive a stem cell transplant. V and J are TRBV7-2 and TRBJ2-1; D is unresolved. Specimen: PBMCs, collected before TCRalphabeta/CD19-depleted stem cell transplant. The CDR3 here is CASSLVGGPYDEQFF. CDR3 nucleotides: TGTGCCAGCAGCTTAGTTGGCGGACCCTACGATGAGCAGTTCTTC.